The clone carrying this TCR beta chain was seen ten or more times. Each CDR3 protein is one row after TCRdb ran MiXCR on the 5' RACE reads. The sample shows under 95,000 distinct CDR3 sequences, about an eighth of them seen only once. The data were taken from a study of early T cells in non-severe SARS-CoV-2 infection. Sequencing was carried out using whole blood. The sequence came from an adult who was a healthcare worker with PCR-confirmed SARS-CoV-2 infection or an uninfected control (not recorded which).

CDR3 DNA: TGTGCCAGCAGTGACGGGAACAATGAGCAGTTCTTC. It encodes CASSDGNNEQFF. The chain couples TRBV6-1 to TRBJ2-1, with a tentative D call TRBD2 (5 bases). CDR1 is MNHNS, CDR2 SASEGT, per germline. V was shortened by 3 bases and J by 5 bases, with 5 bases between the two germline ends. The CDR3 has 12 residues.